This T cell receptor (beta chain) came from a study of Ad26.COV2.S vaccination and SARS-CoV-2 variants. Only in-frame clones appear in the TCRdb table, and some are missing; sequencing was by immunoSEQ multiplex PCR. Of 120,000 to 150,000 clones listed, roughly 88% are singletons. The CDR3 sequence is 12 residues long. The chain uses TRBV12-2 and TRBJ2-2. TRBV12-2 is annotated as a pseudogene. This TCR came from a human donor who had recovered from COVID-19. The sequences come from peripheral blood, collected after recovery from COVID-19. CDR3 region: CAVPGSPGELFF. CDR3 bases: TGTGCAGTCCCCGGCTCCCCCGGGGAGCTGTTTTTT.